The 16 T cell receptor beta chains in this list originate from one sample, sequenced in a study of blood T cell repertoires in COVID-19. Profiled with immunoSEQ multiplex PCR; TCRdb holds only in-frame clones, not every one. Of over 110,000 clones in the sample, about 76% were seen once. Sequenced material: peripheral blood. The receptors originated from a human donor in a cohort sampled during active COVID-19.

The chain uses TRBV11-3 and TRBJ2-1, with D maybe TRBD2 (5 bases). CDR1 is SGHNT and CDR2 is YENEEA in the germline V gene. V lost 3 bases to trimming and J lost 5 bases, with 11 bases between them. This CDR3 comprises 14 residues. The CDR3 reads CASSLAGANNEQFF. Here the CDR3 DNA reads TGTGCCAGCAGCTTGGCGGGCGCCAACAATGAGCAGTTCTTC.

In its sample, this clone was seen a few times. The gene calls are TRBV4-2 and TRBJ2-7, with D maybe TRBD1 (6 bases). The CDR3 is 14 residues long. The germline gives CDR1 LGHNA, CDR2 YNFKEQ. The ends were cut back, 6 bases at V and 5 bases at J, with 17 bases in the middle. CDR3 amino acids: CASRRIGGGHEQYF. The DNA of the CDR3 is TGTGCCAGCAGGCGAATTGGGGGCGGCCACGAGCAGTACTTC.

This sequence joins TRBV5-1 and TRBJ2-1, with a tentative D call TRBD2 (5 bases). This CDR3 has 13 residues. V dropped 4 bases and J dropped 10 bases, with 15 bases sitting between them. Germline V gene lookup returns CDR1 SGHRS and CDR2 YFSETQ. The CDR3 DNA sequence: TGCGCCAGCAGCAAGGCCCTAGCAGGCGAGCAGTTCTTC. It specifies CASSKALAGEQFF.

The V call is TRBV2, the J call TRBJ2-6, with 9 bases that match TRBD1. The CDR3 consists of 17 residues. Germline values: CDR1 SNHLY, CDR2 FYNNEI. V shed 6 bases, J shed 0 bases, and the junction held 6 bases outside the gene matches. The CDR3 DNA sequence: TGTGCCAGCAGCGGGACAGGGAGTATCTCTGGGGCCAACGTCCTGACTTTC. As protein: CASSGTGSISGANVLTF.

This clone was seen more than once but under ten times. The chain links TRBV28 to TRBJ2-1; TRBD2 is a possible D gene (5 bases). This CDR3 region has 12 residues. The V gene lost 2 bases and the J gene lost 10 bases, with 9 bases spanning the gap. Germline V gene sequence: CDR1 MDHEN, CDR2 SYDVKM. The CDR3 sequence is CASSLLLAEQFF. CDR3 bases: TGTGCCAGCAGTTTACTCCTAGCAGAGCAGTTCTTC.

This sequence joins TRBV28 and TRBJ1-3; 7 bases are a match to TRBD1. J lost 2 bases, V lost 2 bases, and 3 bases had no gene match. CDR3 size: 15 residues. Germline CDR1 MDHEN, CDR2 SYDVKM. The CDR3 loop reads CASSLIQGTGNTIYF. The CDR3 nucleotides are TGTGCCAGCAGTTTAATACAGGGGACTGGAAACACCATATATTTT. Full variable domain (outside the CDR3, taken from reference TRBV28 and TRBJ1-3): DVKVTQSSRYLVKRTGEKVFLECVQDMDHENMFWYRQDPGLGLRLIYFSYDVKMKEKGDIPEGYSVSREKKERFSLILESASTNQTSMYLCASSLIQGTGNTIYFGEGSWLTVV.

The chain is built from TRBV5-8 and TRBJ2-6; 10 bases agree with TRBD1. The CDR3 sequence is 18 residues long. Germline loops: CDR1 SGHTS, CDR2 YDEGEE. J gave up 0 bases and V 0 bases, and 3 bases lay outside the gene matches. Here the CDR3 reads CASSLGTGGSSGANVLTF. In nucleotides, the CDR3 is TGTGCCAGCAGCTTGGGGACAGGGGGATCCTCTGGGGCCAACGTCCTGACTTTC.

The CDR3 DNA is TGCGCCAGCAGTTGGGTAGGAGAGGGCGAGCAGTACTTC. Encoded protein: CASSWVGEGEQYF. The chain employs TRBV5-1 and TRBJ2-7, with D possibly being TRBD2 (5 bases). The CDR3 spans 13 residues. V lost 5 bases, J lost 6 bases, and 15 bases lay in between. Looked up from germline, CDR1 is SGHRS and CDR2 is YFSETQ.

CDR3 DNA sequence: TGTGCCAGCAGCTTCACCGCCTCGGGGGAGCAGTTCTTC. The encoded protein is CASSFTASGEQFF. The chain joins TRBV11-3 to TRBJ2-1; a possible D gene is TRBD2 (5 bases). The germline CDR1 and CDR2 sequences are SGHNT and YENEEA. V gave up 3 bases and J gave up 10 bases, with 13 bases separating them. The CDR3 spans 13 residues.

The chain combines TRBV2 with TRBJ2-6, with a weak D call TRBD1 (5 bases). The CDR3 consists of 18 residues. The germline V gene encodes CDR1 SNHLY and CDR2 FYNNEI. Trimming took 6 bases from V and 0 from J, leaving 18 bases between them. The CDR3 reads CASRPSGHFLSGANVLTF. The CDR3 nucleotides are TGTGCCAGCAGACCCTCCGGACATTTTCTCTCTGGGGCCAACGTCCTGACTTTC.

The chain combines TRBV18 with TRBJ1-6; TRBD1 matches 9 bases. The CDR3 is 15 amino acids. Trimming cost V 4 bases and J 10 bases; bases outside gene matches: 8. Germline CDR1 is KGHSH and CDR2 is LQKENI. The CDR3 DNA reads as TGTGCCAGCTCACTTCATGGGACAGGGAGCTCACCCCTCCACTTT. This sequence encodes CASSLHGTGSSPLHF.

V gene TRBV6-2 or TRBV6-3 combines with J gene TRBJ2-2, with 8 bases matching TRBD1. Germline V gives CDR1 MNHEY, CDR2 SVGEGT. With V trimmed by 5 bases and J by 1 base, 9 bases remained unmatched. The CDR3 has 17 amino acids. The CDR3 is CASSRDRDRLNTGELFF. The CDR3 region has the DNA TGTGCCAGCAGTCGGGATAGGGACAGGCTGAACACCGGGGAGCTGTTTTTT.

V and J are TRBV6-5 and TRBJ1-2; TRBD1 matches 7 bases. Germline lookup yields CDR1 MNHEY and CDR2 SVGAGI. J gave up 8 bases and V 6 bases, and 12 bases lay outside the gene matches. The CDR3 runs 14 residues. CDR3 in DNA: TGTGCCAGCAGGAGAGCCCAGGGGGTTTCCGGCTACACCTTC. Translated, it gives CASRRAQGVSGYTF.

The gene calls are TRBV19 and TRBJ2-7; TRBD2 agrees at 10 bases. The CDR3 consists of 15 residues. Per germline, CDR1 LNHDA and CDR2 SQIVND (reference sequence). With V trimmed by 3 bases and J by 2 bases, 4 bases remained unmatched. In DNA, the CDR3 is TGTGCCAGTAGTATTCCAGCGGGGGGGACCTACGAGCAGTACTTC. It specifies CASSIPAGGTYEQYF.

The chain recombines TRBV7-2 with TRBJ1-1; weak D call: TRBD1 (5 bases). Germline assignment: CDR1 SGHTA and CDR2 FQGNSA. CDR3 length: 11 residues. The V gene lost 5 bases and the J gene lost 12 bases, with 13 bases spanning the gap. Written as DNA, the CDR3 is TGTGCCAGCAGCCCCGGGACTGTAACTTTCTTT. Translated: CASSPGTVTFF.

The V gene is TRBV7-2, the J gene TRBJ1-5; 12 bases map to TRBD1. The V and J ends lost 5 bases and 1 base, in that order; junction bases with no gene match: 6. This CDR3 has 17 amino acids. Per germline, CDR1 SGHTA and CDR2 FQGNSA. CDR3 loop: CASSPGGQGASNQPQHF. CDR3 coding DNA: TGTGCCAGCAGCCCTGGGGGACAGGGGGCAAGCAATCAGCCCCAGCATTTT. Complete variable domain (other parts from reference TRBV7-2 and TRBJ1-5): GAGVSQSPSNKVTEKGKDVELRCDPISGHTALYWYRQSLGQGLEFLIYFQGNSAPDKSGLPSDRFSAERTGGSVSTLTIQRTQQEDSAVYLCASSPGGQGASNQPQHFGDGTRLSIL.